Below are 18 T cell receptor beta chains sequenced from a single sample in a study of T cell clonotyping in hematopoietic cell transplantation. Time point here: recipient sample about 28 days before transplant, after cytoreduction. The protocol was immunoSEQ multiplex PCR, while the TCRdb copy is restricted to in-frame clones and leaves out a portion. This repertoire shows some 30,000 clones, less than 75% found once; its top ten account for 5% to 6.5%. Sample: peripheral blood mononuclear cells, taken before stem cell transplant. These receptors all come from a man between 45 and 60 years old with myelodysplastic syndrome. Some clones in this sample may be carry-over from other donors' samples.

V gene TRBV7-6 combines with J gene TRBJ2-7; D possibly corresponds to TRBD2 (6 bases). This CDR3 is built from 14 residues. In germline, CDR1 is SGHVS, CDR2 FNYEAQ. Trimming shortened V by 3 bases and J by 4 bases, and 13 bases separated the two germline ends. DNA of the CDR3: TGTGCCAGCAGCTTCGGCGGGACCTATTACGAGCAGTACTTC. Its translation is CASSFGGTYYEQYF.

The chain employs TRBV4-3 and TRBJ1-5; D may be TRBD1 (6 bases). This CDR3 is 15 amino acids long. CDR1 LGHNA and CDR2 YSLEER come from the germline V gene. V was cut by 1 base and J by 5 bases, with 12 bases left in between. The CDR3 bases are TGCGCCAGCAGCCAAGGAGTAGGGGGTTATCAGCCCCAGCATTTT. Encoded protein: CASSQGVGGYQPQHF.

This chain joins TRBV19 and TRBJ1-5, with D possibly matching TRBD1 (5 bases). V was shortened by 4 bases and J by 7 bases, with 14 bases between the two germline ends. The germline CDR1 and CDR2 sequences are LNHDA and SQIVND (reference sequence). The CDR3 is made up of 14 amino acids. CDR3 coding DNA: TGTGCCAGTAGTACCGTCTCCAGACAGCAGCCCCAGCATTTT. Translating gives CASSTVSRQQPQHF.

This clone was found once. The J gene is TRBJ2-5, the V gene TRBV5-4; 8 bases match TRBD1. The J segment lost 4 bases and the V segment lost 4 bases, leaving 3 bases of the junction unmatched. Per germline, CDR1 SGHNT and CDR2 YYREEE (reference sequence). The CDR3 runs to 13 residues. The CDR3 region is CASSHTGGETQYF. CDR3 nucleotide sequence: TGTGCCAGCAGCCATACAGGGGGAGAGACCCAGTACTTC.

This chain links TRBV29-1 with TRBJ2-7, with D possibly TRBD2 on 5 matching bases. The CDR3 has 14 amino acids. Trimming left V 0 bases short and J 3 bases short, with 12 bases between. CDR1 and CDR2 (germline): SQVTM, ANQGSEA. The CDR3 DNA reads TGCAGCGTTGAAGACGAGGGTACTGACTACGAGCAGTACTTC. It encodes CSVEDEGTDYEQYF.

A few counts support this clone. V is TRBV4-2 and J is TRBJ2-7, with 11 bases lining up with TRBD1. This CDR3 comprises 15 residues. Germline V gene sequence: CDR1 LGHNA, CDR2 YNFKEQ. Germline trimming cut 4 bases from V and 4 bases from J; bases unmatched to any gene: 6. The CDR3 coding sequence is TGTGCCAGCAGCCTGGGACAGGGGGTCGGATACGAGCAGTACTTC. Translating it yields CASSLGQGVGYEQYF.

V and J are TRBV2 and TRBJ2-2; maybe TRBD2 (6 bases). There are 15 residues in the CDR3. The V and J ends lost 8 bases and 4 bases respectively, with 17 bases between them. CDR1 is SNHLY, CDR2 FYNNEI, per germline. The CDR3 spells CASHEFSGSTGELFF. CDR3 coding DNA: TGTGCCAGCCACGAGTTTAGCGGAAGCACCGGGGAGCTGTTTTTT.

The J gene is TRBJ1-5, the V gene TRBV2; tentative D call: TRBD1 (5 bases). CDR1 is SNHLY, CDR2 FYNNEI, per germline. V lost 3 bases and J lost 4, with 10 bases in between. This CDR3 has 14 residues. CDR3 amino acids: CASSDWGPNQPQHF. The CDR3 nucleotides read TGTGCCAGCAGTGATTGGGGACCAAATCAGCCCCAGCATTTT. The full variable domain, in which reference TRBV2 and TRBJ1-5 provide the parts outside the CDR3, is EPEVTQTPSHQVTQMGQEVILRCVPISNHLYFYWYRQILGQKVEFLVSFYNNEISEKSEIFDDQFSVERPDGSNFTLKIRSTKLEDSAMYFCASSDWGPNQPQHFGDGTRLSIL.

The chain combines TRBV5-4 with TRBJ1-1; D is possibly TRBD1 (5 bases). The germline V gene has CDR1 SGHNT and CDR2 YYREEE (reference sequence). Trimming removed 4 bases from V and 5 bases from J, with 18 bases in between. CDR3 length equals 15 residues. The DNA of the CDR3 is TGTGCCAGCAGCGCCCCGGGTGGGGGTAGGACTGAAGCTTTCTTT. This encodes CASSAPGGGRTEAFF. The complete variable domain, with remaining parts taken from reference TRBV5-4 and TRBJ1-1, reads ETGVTQSPTHLIKTRGQQVTLRCSSQSGHNTVSWYQQALGQGPQFIFQYYREEENGRGNFPPRFSGLQFPNYSSELNVNALELDDSALYLCASSAPGGGRTEAFFGQGTRLTVV.

The chain couples TRBV5-4 to TRBJ2-3; the D gene is possibly TRBD2 (5 bases). This CDR3 contains 14 residues. The V gene's germline CDR1 is SGHNT and CDR2 YYREEE (reference sequence). V was cut by 7 bases and J by 4 bases, with 16 bases left in between. The DNA for the CDR3 is TGTGCCAGCTCCTCCCGGGCGGGCCCAGATACGCAGTATTTT. This translates into CASSSRAGPDTQYF.

V usage is TRBV9 and J usage is TRBJ2-2; D unclear. The CDR3 is made up of 13 amino acids. CDR1 is SGDLS and CDR2 is YYNGEE in the germline V gene. The germline V and J ends were trimmed by 0 bases and 5 bases, with 5 bases remaining between them. CDR3 nucleotides: TGTGCCAGCAGCGTAGAGGTAACCGGGGAGCTGTTTTTT. Translation: CASSVEVTGELFF.

V is TRBV27 and J is TRBJ2-1; TRBD2 might be the D (5 bases). Germline V gene data show CDR1 as MNHEY and CDR2 as SMNVEV (reference sequence). The CDR3 contains 16 residues. The V and J ends lost 6 bases and 9 bases respectively, with 24 bases between them. CDR3 sequence reads: CASSRTLGSSGGEQFF. CDR3 DNA: TGTGCCAGCAGCCGAACGCTTGGTTCGAGCGGAGGTGAGCAGTTCTTC.

The chain is built from TRBV30 and TRBJ1-2; D gene uncertain. The germline V gene encodes CDR1 GTSNPN and CDR2 SVGIG (reference sequence). The CDR3 runs 10 residues. V lost 0 bases and J 12 bases, leaving 8 bases between the germline ends. CDR3 nucleotide sequence: TGTGCCTGGAGTGTCCGCGGAGACACCTTC. Its translation: CAWSVRGDTF.

This clone was seen once. The gene calls are TRBV30 and TRBJ2-1, with D possibly TRBD2 on 5 matching bases. The V and J ends lost 3 bases and 12 bases respectively, with 15 bases between them. The CDR3 has 12 residues. Germline values: CDR1 GTSNPN, CDR2 SVGIG (reference sequence). The CDR3 spells CAWSLLSGMQFF. CDR3 nucleotide sequence: TGTGCCTGGAGCCTATTATCGGGGATGCAGTTCTTC. Combining the CDR3 with reference TRBV30 and TRBJ2-1 gives the whole variable domain SQTIHQWPATLVQPVGSPLSLECTVEGTSNPNLYWYRQAAGRGLQLLFYSVGIGQISSEVPQNLSASRPQDRQFILSSKKLLLSDSGFYLCAWSLLSGMQFFGPGTRLTVL.

The genes are TRBV30 and TRBJ2-7; D remains ambiguous. CDR1 is GTSNPN and CDR2 is SVGIG in the germline V gene (reference sequence). The CDR3 contains 13 residues. V lost 5 bases to trimming and J lost 4 bases, with 15 bases between them. CDR3 nucleotide sequence: TGTGCCTGGCACACTGAAAGAGCTTACGAGCAGTACTTC. Protein sequence: CAWHTERAYEQYF. Drawing the rest from reference TRBV30 and TRBJ2-7, the complete variable domain is SQTIHQWPATLVQPVGSPLSLECTVEGTSNPNLYWYRQAAGRGLQLLFYSVGIGQISSEVPQNLSASRPQDRQFILSSKKLLLSDSGFYLCAWHTERAYEQYFGPGTRLTVT.

The genes are TRBV30 and TRBJ2-5; D is unresolved. With 3 bases removed from V and 1 base from J, the gap between germline ends came to 9 bases. CDR3 length: 13 amino acids. Germline V lookup: CDR1 GTSNPN, CDR2 SVGIG (reference sequence). CDR3 in DNA: TGTGCCTGGAGCCCGAGAGTCCAAGAGACCCAGTACTTC. Translating gives CAWSPRVQETQYF.

The genes are TRBV25-1 and TRBJ2-7, with 7 bases identical to TRBD2. The length of the CDR3 is 14 residues. V was clipped by 1 base and J by 8 bases; unmatched bases: 8. Germline CDR1 reads MGHDK; CDR2 reads SYGVNS. Here the CDR3 reads CASSELASGVQQYF. The DNA of the CDR3 is TGTGCCAGCAGTGAATTAGCTAGCGGCGTACAGCAGTACTTC.

This chain joins TRBV5-1 and TRBJ2-1, with unresolved D. V was clipped by 4 bases and J by 6 bases, with 11 bases between them. This CDR3 region has 13 residues. Germline CDR1 and CDR2: SGHRS and YFSETQ. CDR3 amino acids: CASSRDNANEQFF. The CDR3 DNA follows: TGCGCCAGCAGCCGCGATAACGCCAATGAGCAGTTCTTC.